This T cell receptor (beta chain) was documented in a study of response to subunit inactivated influenza vaccine. The CDR3 spans 13 residues. The J segment lost 6 bases and the V segment lost 5 bases, leaving 4 bases of the junction unmatched. A note on this clonotype: The antigen remains unidentified.

A single record per CDR3 protein comes from TCRdb applying MiXCR to the RT-PCR reads. The sample records 430,000 or so distinct CDR3 sequences, 11% being singletons. Broader study findings: With each seasonal influenza vaccination, the authors suggested, few new T cells are recruited.

This rearrangement joins TRBV12-3 or TRBV12-4 to TRBJ2-7, with 10 positions matching TRBD1. The sequence derives from a man aged 50-59 years who received an inactivated influenza vaccine. Sequencing was performed on PBMCs from blood, taken roughly 48 days after vaccination. CDR3 in DNA: TGTGCCAGCAGTACCGGGACAGGGGTCGAGCAGTACTTC. Its translation is CASSTGTGVEQYF.